This T cell receptor (beta chain) was observed in a study of T cell changes during pregnancy in multiple sclerosis (dated 2019 in TCRdb). Background on the whole study: Changes in the T cell repertoire over the course of pregnancy were examined in this study in women with multiple sclerosis.

Libraries were made using the immunoSEQ multiplex PCR assay. TCRdb provides this immuneACCESS table in a form limited to in-frame rearrangements. Some clones are lacking; in checked studies, under half of them reflect an unresolved V gene, and why the rest are absent is not known. Recorded for this sample are over 70,000 clones; approximately 90% of them occurred a single time. The ten largest clones represent more than 1.5% of the sample. The CDR3 runs 16 amino acids, cysteine and phenylalanine included. CDR3 DNA only is kept here, 48 bases in frame from base 1. The germline V gene sets CDR1 to SGHNT and CDR2 to YENEEA. V is trimmed back by 5 bases and J by 3 bases, and the junction contains 10 bases that no gene match accounts for. This clone was counted once. Its antigen is currently not known. No much larger clone is present one base from it, and per-base qualities are unavailable.

The V and J segments used are TRBV11-3 and TRBJ2-1; 7 nucleotides in the junction match TRBD2. The origin of this receptor is a female donor in good health, enrolled as a control in a pregnancy study. The specimen comprised peripheral blood, sampled in the first trimester of pregnancy. In nucleotides, the sequence is TGTGCCAGCAGCGCCCGTAGTGGCGGGGGCTACAATGAGCAGTTCTTC. The encoded protein is CASSARSGGGYNEQFF.